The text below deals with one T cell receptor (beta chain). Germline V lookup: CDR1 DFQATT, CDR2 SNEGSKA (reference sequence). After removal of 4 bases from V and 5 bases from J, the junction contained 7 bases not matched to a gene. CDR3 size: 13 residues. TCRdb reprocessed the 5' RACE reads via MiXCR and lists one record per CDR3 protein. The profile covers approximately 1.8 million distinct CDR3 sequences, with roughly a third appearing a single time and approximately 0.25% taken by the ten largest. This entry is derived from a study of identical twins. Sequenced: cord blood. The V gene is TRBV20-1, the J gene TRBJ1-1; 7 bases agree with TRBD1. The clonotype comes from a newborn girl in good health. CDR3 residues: CSATQRQGTEAFF. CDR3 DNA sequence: TGCAGTGCTACCCAAAGACAGGGAACTGAAGCTTTCTTT.